The 3 T cell receptor beta chains below come from one sample, sequenced in a study of blood T cell repertoires in COVID-19. Method: immunoSEQ multiplex PCR; TCRdb's copy keeps in-frame clones and lacks some. The sample includes about 200,000 clones, around 86% seen only once; the top ten take under 8.5%. The sequenced material came from peripheral blood. The receptors stem from a woman of 80 years or more with COVID-19, enrolled during active disease.

V is TRBV18 and J is TRBJ2-7; 7 bases match TRBD1. V shed 2 bases, J shed 3 bases, and the junction held 7 bases outside the gene matches. The CDR3 has 15 amino acids. Per the germline V gene, CDR1 is KGHSH and CDR2 is LQKENI. CDR3 sequence (DNA): TGTGCCAGCTCACCATACAGCAGGGGGATCTACGAGCAGTACTTC. Translation: CASSPYSRGIYEQYF. Full variable domain (outside the CDR3, taken from reference TRBV18 and TRBJ2-7): NAGVMQNPRHLVRRRGQEARLRCSPMKGHSHVYWYRQLPEEGLKFMVYLQKENIIDESGMPKERFSAEFPKEGPSILRIQQVVRGDSAAYFCASSPYSRGIYEQYFGPGTRLTVT.

The sample holds a few counts of this clone. The chain recombines TRBV5-4 with TRBJ2-7, with TRBD2 identical over 11 bases. The CDR3 length is 15 residues. V shed 3 bases and J 5 bases; nucleotides not matched to a gene: 7. The germline V gene has CDR1 SGHNT and CDR2 YYREEE (reference sequence). The CDR3: CASSSYSGGANEQYF. In nucleotides, the CDR3 is TGTGCCAGCAGCTCCTATAGCGGGGGGGCCAACGAGCAGTACTTC.

Only one count was recorded for this clone. The chain links TRBV3-1 (or the pseudogene TRBV3-2) to TRBJ2-2, with 9 positions matching TRBD1. The germline V gene has CDR1 LGHDT and CDR2 YNNKEL (reference sequence). The trim removed 5 bases at V and 0 bases at J, leaving 4 bases unmatched. The CDR3 totals 16 residues. The CDR3 DNA is TGTGCCAGCAGCGCTTGGACAGGGGCGAACACCGGGGAGCTGTTTTTT. It specifies CASSAWTGANTGELFF.